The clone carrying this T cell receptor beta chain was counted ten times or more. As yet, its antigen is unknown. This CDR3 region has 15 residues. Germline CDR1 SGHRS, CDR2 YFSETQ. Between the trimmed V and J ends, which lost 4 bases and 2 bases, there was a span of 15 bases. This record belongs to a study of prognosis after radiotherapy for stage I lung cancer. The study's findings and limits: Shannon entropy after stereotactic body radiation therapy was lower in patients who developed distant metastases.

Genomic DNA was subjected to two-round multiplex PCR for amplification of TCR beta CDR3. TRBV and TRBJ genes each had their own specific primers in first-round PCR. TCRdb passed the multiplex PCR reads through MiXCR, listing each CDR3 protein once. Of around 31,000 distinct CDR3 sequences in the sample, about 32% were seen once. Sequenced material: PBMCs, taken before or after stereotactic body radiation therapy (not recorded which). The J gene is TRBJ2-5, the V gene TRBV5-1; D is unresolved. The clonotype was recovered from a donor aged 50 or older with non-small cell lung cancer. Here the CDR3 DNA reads TGCGCCAGCAGCGCCGGACCGGGCCGACAAGAGACCCAGTACTTC. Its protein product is CASSAGPGRQETQYF.